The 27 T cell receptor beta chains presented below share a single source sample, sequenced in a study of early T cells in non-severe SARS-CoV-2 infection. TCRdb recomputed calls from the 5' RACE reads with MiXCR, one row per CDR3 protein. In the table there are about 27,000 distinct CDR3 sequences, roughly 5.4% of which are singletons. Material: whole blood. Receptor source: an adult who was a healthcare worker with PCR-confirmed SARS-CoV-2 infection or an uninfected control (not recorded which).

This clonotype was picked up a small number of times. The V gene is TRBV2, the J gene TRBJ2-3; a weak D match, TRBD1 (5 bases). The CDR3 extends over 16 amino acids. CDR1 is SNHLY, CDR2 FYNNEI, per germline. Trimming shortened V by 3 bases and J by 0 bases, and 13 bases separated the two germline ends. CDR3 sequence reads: CASSDTGPASTDTQYF. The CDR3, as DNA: TGTGCCAGCAGTGACACAGGACCGGCTAGCACAGATACGCAGTATTTT.

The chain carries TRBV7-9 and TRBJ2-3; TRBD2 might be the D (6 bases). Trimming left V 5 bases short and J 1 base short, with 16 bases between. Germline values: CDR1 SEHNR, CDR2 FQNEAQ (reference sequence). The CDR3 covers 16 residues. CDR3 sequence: CASSPLGGMGTDTQYF. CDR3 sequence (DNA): TGTGCCAGCAGCCCACTGGGAGGTATGGGCACAGATACGCAGTATTTT.

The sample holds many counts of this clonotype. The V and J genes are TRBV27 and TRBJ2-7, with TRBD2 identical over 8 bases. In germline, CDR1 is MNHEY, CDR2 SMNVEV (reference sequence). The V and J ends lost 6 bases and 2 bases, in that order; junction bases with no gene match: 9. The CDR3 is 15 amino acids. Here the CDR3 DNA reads TGTGCCAGCAGCCCCGGGGGGGTTCAACCCTACGAGCAGTACTTC. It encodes CASSPGGVQPYEQYF.

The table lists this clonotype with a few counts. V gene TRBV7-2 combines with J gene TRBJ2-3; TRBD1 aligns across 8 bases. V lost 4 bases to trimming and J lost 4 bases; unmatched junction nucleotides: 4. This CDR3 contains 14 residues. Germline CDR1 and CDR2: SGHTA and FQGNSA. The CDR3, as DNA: TGTGCCAGCAGCTCAGACAGGGGAGCAGATACGCAGTATTTT. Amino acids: CASSSDRGADTQYF.

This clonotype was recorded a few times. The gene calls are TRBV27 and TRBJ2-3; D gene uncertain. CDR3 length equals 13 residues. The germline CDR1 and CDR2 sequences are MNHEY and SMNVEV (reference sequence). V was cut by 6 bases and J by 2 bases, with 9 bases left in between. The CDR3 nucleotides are TGTGCCAGCAGCTCTTACTCCACAGATACGCAGTATTTT. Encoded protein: CASSSYSTDTQYF.

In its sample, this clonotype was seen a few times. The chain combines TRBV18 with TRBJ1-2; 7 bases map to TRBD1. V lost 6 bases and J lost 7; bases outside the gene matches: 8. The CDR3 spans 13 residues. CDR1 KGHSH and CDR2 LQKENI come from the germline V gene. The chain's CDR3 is CASSPGQLPGYTF. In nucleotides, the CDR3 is TGTGCCAGCTCTCCGGGACAGTTGCCTGGCTACACCTTC.

In DNA form, the CDR3 reads TGTCAACATTCACCCCTCCACTTT. Its translation is CQHSPLHF. The chain combines TRBV19 with TRBJ1-6, with unresolved D. Germline assignment: CDR1 LNHDA and CDR2 SQIVND (reference sequence). This CDR3 spans 8 amino acids. The full variable domain, its missing parts supplied by reference TRBV19 and TRBJ1-6, is DGGITQSPKYLFRKEGQNVTLSCEQNLNHDAMYWYRQDPGQGLRLIYYSQIVNDFQKGDIAEGYSVSREKKESFPLTVTSAQKNPTAFYLCQHSPLHFGNGTRLTVT.

The CDR3 DNA is TGTGCCAGCAGTTGGACGGGAGGGGTCACCGGGGAGCTGTTTTTT. It is translated as CASSWTGGVTGELFF. The chain has TRBV27 and TRBJ2-2, with TRBD2 matching over 8 bases. The CDR3 is 15 residues long. Germline V gene lookup returns CDR1 MNHEY and CDR2 SMNVEV (reference sequence). V lost 4 bases to trimming and J lost 4 bases; unmatched junction nucleotides: 5.

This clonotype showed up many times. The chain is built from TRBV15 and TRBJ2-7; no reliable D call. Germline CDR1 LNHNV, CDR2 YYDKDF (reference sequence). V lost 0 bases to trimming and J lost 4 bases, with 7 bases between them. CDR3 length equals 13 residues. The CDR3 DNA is TGTGCCACCAGCAGAGACCGACAATACGAGCAGTACTTC. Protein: CATSRDRQYEQYF.

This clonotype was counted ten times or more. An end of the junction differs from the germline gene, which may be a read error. The CDR3: CASSQVLNLRPSEAFF. CDR3 sequence (DNA): TGCGCCAGCAGCCAAGTCCTTAACCTCAGACCATCTGAAGCCTTCTTT. The rearrangement uses TRBV4-3 and TRBJ1-1; D is undetermined. Germline CDR1 reads LGHNA; CDR2 reads YSLEER. The CDR3 length is 16 residues.

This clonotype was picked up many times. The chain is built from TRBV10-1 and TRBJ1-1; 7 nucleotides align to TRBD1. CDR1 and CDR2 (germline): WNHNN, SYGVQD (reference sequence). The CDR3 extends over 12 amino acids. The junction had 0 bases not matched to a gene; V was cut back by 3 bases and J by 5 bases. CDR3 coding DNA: TGCGCCAGCAGTGACAGGGGGACTGAAGCTTTCTTT. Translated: CASSDRGTEAFF.

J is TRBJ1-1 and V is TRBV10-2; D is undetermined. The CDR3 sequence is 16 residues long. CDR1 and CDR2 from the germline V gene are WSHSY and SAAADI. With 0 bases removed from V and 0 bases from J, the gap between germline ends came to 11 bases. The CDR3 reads CASSESAGLMNTEAFF. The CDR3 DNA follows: TGCGCCAGCAGTGAGTCCGCCGGGCTCATGAACACTGAAGCTTTCTTT.

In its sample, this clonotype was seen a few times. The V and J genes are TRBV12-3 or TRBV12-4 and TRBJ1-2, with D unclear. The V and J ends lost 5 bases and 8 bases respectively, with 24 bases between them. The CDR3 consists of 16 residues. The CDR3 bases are TGTGCCAGCAGTCCTGATGGACGTCCTACTACTTGGGGCTACACCTTC. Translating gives CASSPDGRPTTWGYTF.

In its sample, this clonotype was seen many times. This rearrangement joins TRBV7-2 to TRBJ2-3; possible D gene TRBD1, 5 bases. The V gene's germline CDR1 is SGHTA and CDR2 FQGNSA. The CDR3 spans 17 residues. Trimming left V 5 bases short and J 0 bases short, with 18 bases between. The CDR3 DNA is TGTGCCAGCAGCCCACGACAGCTCCTGCTTAGCACAGATACGCAGTATTTT. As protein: CASSPRQLLLSTDTQYF.

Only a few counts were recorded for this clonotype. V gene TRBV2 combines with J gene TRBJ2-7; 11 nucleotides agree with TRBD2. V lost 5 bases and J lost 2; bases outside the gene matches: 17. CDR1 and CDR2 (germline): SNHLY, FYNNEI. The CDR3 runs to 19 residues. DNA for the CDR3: TGTGCCAGCAGTAGCATGGTCAGAGAACTAGCGGGGGCTACCTACGAGCAGTACTTC. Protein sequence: CASSSMVRELAGATYEQYF.

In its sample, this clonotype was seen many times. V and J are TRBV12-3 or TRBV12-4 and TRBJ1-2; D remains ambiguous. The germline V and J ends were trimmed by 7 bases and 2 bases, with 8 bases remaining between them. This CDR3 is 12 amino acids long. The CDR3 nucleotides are TGTGCCAGCACCGGCTTGAACTATGGCTACACCTTC. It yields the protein CASTGLNYGYTF.

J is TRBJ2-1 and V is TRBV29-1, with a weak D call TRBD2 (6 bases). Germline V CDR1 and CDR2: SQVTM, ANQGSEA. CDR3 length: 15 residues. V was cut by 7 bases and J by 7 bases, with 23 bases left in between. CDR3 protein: CSGYSGTRAVNEQFF. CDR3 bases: TGCAGCGGTTATAGCGGAACCCGGGCGGTAAATGAGCAGTTCTTC.

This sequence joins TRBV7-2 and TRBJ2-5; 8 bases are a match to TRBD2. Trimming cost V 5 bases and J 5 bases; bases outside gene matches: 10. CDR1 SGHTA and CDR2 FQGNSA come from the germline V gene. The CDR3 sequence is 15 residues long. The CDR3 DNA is TGTGCCAGCAGCCCCGGGACTAGTTCCCGTGAGACCCAGTACTTC. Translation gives CASSPGTSSRETQYF.

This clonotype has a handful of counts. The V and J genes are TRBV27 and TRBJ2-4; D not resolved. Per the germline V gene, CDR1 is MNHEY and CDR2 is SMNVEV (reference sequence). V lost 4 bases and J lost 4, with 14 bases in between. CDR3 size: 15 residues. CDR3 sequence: CASSSQSTAKNIQYF. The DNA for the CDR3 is TGTGCCAGCAGTTCTCAATCAACTGCGAAAAACATTCAGTACTTC.

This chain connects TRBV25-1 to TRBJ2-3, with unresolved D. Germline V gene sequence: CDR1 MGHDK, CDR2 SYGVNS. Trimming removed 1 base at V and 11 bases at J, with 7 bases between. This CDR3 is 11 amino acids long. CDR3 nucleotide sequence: TGTGCCAGCAGTGAATCTGTCAGGCAGTATTTT. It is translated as CASSESVRQYF.

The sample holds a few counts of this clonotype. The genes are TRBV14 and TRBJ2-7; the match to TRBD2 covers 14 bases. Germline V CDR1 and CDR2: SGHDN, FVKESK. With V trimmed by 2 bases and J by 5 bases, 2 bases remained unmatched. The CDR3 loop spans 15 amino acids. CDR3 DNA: TGTGCCAGCAGCCAATGGACTAGCGGGAGGAACGAGCAGTACTTC. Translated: CASSQWTSGRNEQYF.

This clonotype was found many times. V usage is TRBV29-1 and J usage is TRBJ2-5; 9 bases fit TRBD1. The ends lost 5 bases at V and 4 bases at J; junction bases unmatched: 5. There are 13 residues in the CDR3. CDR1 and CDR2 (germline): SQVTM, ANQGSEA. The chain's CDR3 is CSVLRGQGETQYF. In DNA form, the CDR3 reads TGCAGCGTTCTCCGGGGACAGGGAGAGACCCAGTACTTC.

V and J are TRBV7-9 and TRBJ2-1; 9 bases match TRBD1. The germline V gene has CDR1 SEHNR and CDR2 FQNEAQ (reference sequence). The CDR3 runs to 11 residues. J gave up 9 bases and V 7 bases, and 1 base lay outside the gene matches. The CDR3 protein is CASNRGPEQFF. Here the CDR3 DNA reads TGTGCCAGCAACAGGGGGCCTGAGCAGTTCTTC.

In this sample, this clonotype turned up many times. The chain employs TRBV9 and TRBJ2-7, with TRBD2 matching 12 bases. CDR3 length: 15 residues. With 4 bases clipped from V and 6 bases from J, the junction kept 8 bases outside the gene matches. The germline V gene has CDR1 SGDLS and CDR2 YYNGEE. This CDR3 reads CASSSRLAGAGEQYF. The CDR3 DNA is TGTGCCAGCAGCTCTCGACTAGCGGGAGCGGGCGAGCAGTACTTC.

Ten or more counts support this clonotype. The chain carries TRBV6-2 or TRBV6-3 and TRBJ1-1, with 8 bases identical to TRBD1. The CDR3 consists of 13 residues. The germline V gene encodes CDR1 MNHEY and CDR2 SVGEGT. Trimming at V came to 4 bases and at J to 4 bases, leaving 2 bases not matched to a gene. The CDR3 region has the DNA TGTGCCAGCAGTTGGACAGGGTTCACTGAAGCTTTCTTT. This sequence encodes CASSWTGFTEAFF.

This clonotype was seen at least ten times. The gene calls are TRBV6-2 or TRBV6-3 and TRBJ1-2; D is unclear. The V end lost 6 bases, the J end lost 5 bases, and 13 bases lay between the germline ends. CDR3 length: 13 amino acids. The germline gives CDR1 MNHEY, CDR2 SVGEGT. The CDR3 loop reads CASRLDGDYGYTF. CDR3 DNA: TGTGCCAGCAGATTAGACGGCGATTATGGCTACACCTTC.

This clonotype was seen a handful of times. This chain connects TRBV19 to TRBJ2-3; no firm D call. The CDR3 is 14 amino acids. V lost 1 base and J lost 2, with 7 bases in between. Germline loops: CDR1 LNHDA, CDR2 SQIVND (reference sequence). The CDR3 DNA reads TGTGCCAGTAGTATAGGCGCGCTCACAGATACGCAGTATTTT. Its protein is CASSIGALTDTQYF.